Below are 23 T cell receptor beta chains sequenced from a single sample in a study of T cell responses to AZD1222 COVID-19 vaccine. Some clones are missing from TCRdb's copy, which holds only in-frame ones; the method was immunoSEQ multiplex PCR. The profile shows some 130,000 clones, around 92% of them singletons. This sample comprised peripheral blood, obtained 28 days after the second AZD1222 dose. These receptors were taken from an adult who received the AZD1222 COVID-19 vaccine.

The rearrangement uses TRBV6-5 and TRBJ1-2; 7 positions match TRBD1. CDR1 is MNHEY and CDR2 is SVGAGI in the germline V gene. This CDR3 has 14 residues. V shed 5 bases, J shed 4 bases, and the junction held 7 bases outside the gene matches. The CDR3 region is CASSQGEGAYGYTF. CDR3 nucleotide sequence: TGTGCCAGCAGTCAGGGGGAAGGGGCCTATGGCTACACCTTC.

The chain uses TRBV5-1 and TRBJ2-7, with TRBD1 as a possible D gene (6 bases). Germline assignment: CDR1 SGHRS and CDR2 YFSETQ. The V end lost 2 bases, the J end lost 1 base, and 10 bases lay between the germline ends. There are 14 residues in the CDR3. CDR3: CASSFRGPSYEQYF. CDR3 nucleotides: TGCGCCAGCAGCTTCAGGGGCCCATCCTACGAGCAGTACTTC.

Concerning this clone: The identical CDR3 is also encoded by other nucleotide sequences in the sample. The V call is TRBV12-3 or TRBV12-4, the J call TRBJ2-2; no reliable D call. Trimming left V 4 bases short and J 2 bases short, with 2 bases between. CDR3 length: 12 amino acids. The DNA of the CDR3 is TGTGCCAGCAGTTCTAACACCGGGGAGCTGTTTTTT. Translation gives CASSSNTGELFF.

The chain combines TRBV21-1 with TRBJ2-3. TRBV21-1 is designated a pseudogene. This CDR3 has 17 amino acids. CDR3 loop: CASSKDGKQDFMDTQYF. The CDR3 DNA sequence: TGTGCCAGCAGCAAAGACGGGAAACAGGACTTCATGGATACGCAGTATTTT.

The rearrangement uses TRBV28 and TRBJ1-5; possible D gene TRBD1, 5 bases. Germline V lookup: CDR1 MDHEN, CDR2 SYDVKM. CDR3 length equals 12 residues. The V end was cut by 7 bases, the J end by 9 bases, with 13 bases between. The CDR3 spells CASKGFGWPQHF. DNA of the CDR3: TGTGCCAGCAAGGGGTTTGGGTGGCCCCAGCATTTT.

The chain uses TRBV28 and TRBJ1-5; 9 positions match TRBD1. This CDR3 region has 17 residues. V gave up 2 bases and J gave up 4 bases; unmatched junction bases: 9. The germline gives CDR1 MDHEN, CDR2 SYDVKM. The DNA of the CDR3 is TGTGCCAGCAGTTTAGTAAGGTCGGGACAGGGTAATCAGCCCCAGCATTTT. Protein: CASSLVRSGQGNQPQHF.

V gene TRBV28 combines with J gene TRBJ1-4; D is unresolved. This CDR3 is 14 amino acids long. V dropped 6 bases and J dropped 3 bases, with 11 bases sitting between them. The germline V gene encodes CDR1 MDHEN and CDR2 SYDVKM. CDR3 DNA: TGTGCCAGCAGCCCATGGTCTGCTAATGAAAAACTGTTTTTT. This codes for CASSPWSANEKLFF.

V is TRBV27 and J is TRBJ2-3; the match to TRBD2 covers 14 bases. The CDR3 totals 17 residues. Germline values: CDR1 MNHEY, CDR2 SMNVEV (reference sequence). The ends lost 5 bases at V and 3 bases at J; junction bases unmatched: 7. CDR3 sequence: CASSRLAGGLGTDTQYF. Here the CDR3 DNA reads TGTGCCAGCAGTCGACTAGCGGGAGGGCTTGGGACAGATACGCAGTATTTT.

This chain's CDR3 is CASSYNRGPEQYF. Here the CDR3 DNA reads TGTGCCAGCAGTTACAACAGGGGCCCCGAGCAGTACTTC. This sequence joins TRBV6-2 or TRBV6-3 and TRBJ2-7; 7 bases align to TRBD1. The CDR3 is 13 residues long. Germline values: CDR1 MNHEY, CDR2 SVGEGT. After removal of 2 bases from V and 6 bases from J, the junction contained 4 bases not matched to a gene.

The V and J genes are TRBV18 and TRBJ1-5; TRBD1 might be the D (6 bases). There are 17 residues in the CDR3. Germline CDR1 is KGHSH and CDR2 is LQKENI. V was cut by 4 bases and J by 3 bases, with 19 bases left in between. The CDR3 DNA reads as TGTGCCAGCTCACTCAGAGGGGGTTCCTTTTCCAATCAGCCCCAGCATTTT. It codes for CASSLRGGSFSNQPQHF.

This sequence joins TRBV5-1 and TRBJ2-3; D unclear. Germline-derived CDR1 and CDR2 are SGHRS and YFSETQ. Trimming took off 0 bases at V and 5 bases at J, with 10 bases between the two ends. The CDR3 sequence is 14 residues long. This chain's CDR3 is CASSLEGYGDTQYF. The CDR3 DNA reads as TGCGCCAGCAGCTTGGAGGGATATGGAGATACGCAGTATTTT. Drawing the rest from reference TRBV5-1 and TRBJ2-3, the complete variable domain is KAGVTQTPRYLIKTRGQQVTLSCSPISGHRSVSWYQQTPGQGLQFLFEYFSETQRNKGNFPGRFSGRQFSNSRSEMNVSTLELGDSALYLCASSLEGYGDTQYFGPGTRLTVL.

The J gene is TRBJ2-7, the V gene TRBV7-8; D gene unclear. The CDR3 loop spans 11 amino acids. The V and J ends lost 5 bases and 4 bases respectively, with 6 bases between them. In germline, CDR1 is SGHVS, CDR2 FQNEAQ. Here the CDR3 reads CASSPMYEQYF. CDR3 sequence (DNA): TGTGCCAGCAGCCCGATGTACGAGCAGTACTTC.

The chain links TRBV28 to TRBJ1-1; tentatively, D is TRBD1 (6 bases). CDR3 size: 13 residues. The germline CDR1 and CDR2 sequences are MDHEN and SYDVKM. Trimming pared 6 bases from V and 3 bases from J, leaving 11 bases between. DNA for the CDR3: TGTGCCAGCAGGGGACAAAAGTACACTGAAGCTTTCTTT. This codes for CASRGQKYTEAFF.

This rearrangement joins TRBV6-5 to TRBJ1-3; 8 positions match TRBD1. Trimming cost V 6 bases and J 2 bases; bases outside gene matches: 3. Looked up from germline, CDR1 is MNHEY and CDR2 is SVGAGI. The CDR3 extends over 14 amino acids. For the CDR3, the DNA is TGTGCCAGCAGGACGACAGGGGCTGGAAACACCATATATTTT. Amino acids: CASRTTGAGNTIYF.

The chain uses TRBV28 and TRBJ1-5, with TRBD1 as a possible D gene (5 bases). This CDR3 is 15 amino acids long. Per the germline V gene, CDR1 is MDHEN and CDR2 is SYDVKM. The V end was cut by 7 bases, the J end by 0 bases, with 13 bases between. The CDR3 nucleotides are TGTGCCAGCACTCCTCGACAGCATAGCAATCAGCCCCAGCATTTT. It translates to CASTPRQHSNQPQHF.

The chain has TRBV19 and TRBJ2-1; 8 nucleotides match TRBD1. CDR1 is LNHDA and CDR2 is SQIVND in the germline V gene (reference sequence). J gave up 4 bases and V 0 bases, and 5 bases lay outside the gene matches. The CDR3 has 16 amino acids. CDR3 bases: TGTGCCAGTAGTATAGACCGGGACAGGTATTACAATGAGCAGTTCTTC. This codes for CASSIDRDRYYNEQFF. The entire variable domain, with the rest obtained from reference TRBV19 and TRBJ2-1, is as follows: DGGITQSPKYLFRKEGQNVTLSCEQNLNHDAMYWYRQDPGQGLRLIYYSQIVNDFQKGDIAEGYSVSREKKESFPLTVTSAQKNPTAFYLCASSIDRDRYYNEQFFGPGTRLTVL.

This rearrangement joins TRBV9 to TRBJ2-7, with TRBD2 identical over 7 bases. Germline lookup yields CDR1 SGDLS and CDR2 YYNGEE. The CDR3 contains 14 residues. V trimming: 0 bases; J trimming: 7 bases; junction bases outside the gene matches: 7. CDR3 in amino acids: CASSVGGTSAEQYF. CDR3 sequence (DNA): TGTGCCAGCAGCGTAGGGGGAACTAGCGCGGAGCAGTACTTC.

CDR3 loop: CASGGRGTDTQYF. CDR3 in DNA: TGTGCCAGTGGGGGCAGGGGCACAGATACGCAGTATTTT. The rearrangement joins TRBV5-6 to TRBJ2-3; tentative D call: TRBD1 (6 bases). Between the trimmed V and J ends, which lost 8 bases and 1 base, there was a span of 11 bases. CDR1 and CDR2 from the germline V gene are SGHDT and YYEEEE. The CDR3 loop spans 13 amino acids.

The J gene is TRBJ1-2, the V gene TRBV28; no definite D call. Trimming took off 1 base at V and 6 bases at J, with 12 bases between the two ends. CDR3 size: 14 residues. Germline V gene sequence: CDR1 MDHEN, CDR2 SYDVKM. In DNA form, the CDR3 reads TGTGCCAGCAGTTTATTAGTTTCAAGGGATGGCTACACCTTC. Residues: CASSLLVSRDGYTF.

The chain carries TRBV12-5 and TRBJ2-1; 8 bases match TRBD2. CDR1 and CDR2 from the germline V gene are LGHNT and FRNRAP. CDR3 size: 16 residues. Trimming cost V 2 bases and J 7 bases; bases outside gene matches: 10. The CDR3 reads CASGLREGRGLNEQFF. In DNA form, the CDR3 reads TGTGCTAGTGGTTTGCGGGAGGGCCGAGGATTAAATGAGCAGTTCTTC.

The chain joins TRBV19 to TRBJ2-7; 10 bases are a match to TRBD1. The V and J ends lost 5 bases and 6 bases, in that order; junction bases with no gene match: 10. The CDR3 extends over 15 amino acids. CDR1 LNHDA and CDR2 SQIVND come from the germline V gene (reference sequence). The CDR3 region is CASSRGTGEGFEQYF. DNA of the CDR3: TGTGCCAGTAGTCGGGGGACAGGGGAAGGCTTCGAGCAGTACTTC.

This clone has just one count. The chain recombines TRBV7-8 with TRBJ1-1; D ambiguous. This CDR3 is built from 16 residues. V was clipped by 6 bases and J by 1 base, with 18 bases between them. Per the germline V gene, CDR1 is SGHVS and CDR2 is FQNEAQ. The CDR3 loop reads CASRSRGGQANTEAFF. The DNA of the CDR3 is TGTGCCAGCAGATCTCGAGGTGGTCAGGCGAACACTGAAGCTTTCTTT.

This chain uses TRBV3-1 (or the pseudogene TRBV3-2) with TRBJ2-5; TRBD1 matches at 11 bases. After removal of 2 bases from V and 3 bases from J, the junction contained 8 bases not matched to a gene. CDR1 and CDR2 (germline): LGHDT, YNNKEL (reference sequence). The CDR3 is 17 amino acids. The CDR3 loop reads CASSQYGQGASEETQYF. CDR3 nucleotides: TGTGCCAGCAGCCAATACGGACAGGGGGCTTCGGAAGAGACCCAGTACTTC.